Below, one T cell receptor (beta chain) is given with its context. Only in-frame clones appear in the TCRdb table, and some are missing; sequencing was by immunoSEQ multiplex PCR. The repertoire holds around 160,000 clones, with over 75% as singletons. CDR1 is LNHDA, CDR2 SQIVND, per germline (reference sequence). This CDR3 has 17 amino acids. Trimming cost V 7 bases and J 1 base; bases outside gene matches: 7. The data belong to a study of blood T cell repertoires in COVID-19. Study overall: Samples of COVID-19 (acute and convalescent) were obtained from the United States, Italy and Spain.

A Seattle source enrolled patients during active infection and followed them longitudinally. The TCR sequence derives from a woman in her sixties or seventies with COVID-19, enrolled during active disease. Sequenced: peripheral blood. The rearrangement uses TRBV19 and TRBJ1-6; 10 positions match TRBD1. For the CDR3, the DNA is TGTGCCAGTATCGCCGGGACAGGGGAATCCTATAATTCACCCCTCCACTTT. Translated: CASIAGTGESYNSPLHF.